The 26 T cell receptor beta chains below were found in one sample sequenced in a study of T cells in localized non-small cell lung cancer (dated by TCRdb to about 2020). Library preparation employed the immunoSEQ multiplex PCR assay. TCRdb retrieved this table from immuneACCESS and kept in-frame rearrangements only. Not all clones are present; in checked studies, unresolved V genes account for under half, and no reason is known for the remainder. The sample includes about 61,000 clones, with about 90% observed a single time. The ten largest clones capture less than 25% of the sample. Sample: peripheral blood, taken before any cancer treatment. The source of these receptors is a man aged 40-75 years with stage I squamous cell lung carcinoma.

The chain recombines TRBV2 with TRBJ1-2; D may be TRBD1 (6 bases). V lost 6 bases, J lost 6 bases, and 11 bases lay in between. Per germline, CDR1 SNHLY and CDR2 FYNNEI. The CDR3 is 12 residues long. The CDR3 coding sequence is TGTGCCAGCAGAGTGACAGGAGATGGCTACACCTTC. Translation gives CASRVTGDGYTF.

The chain employs TRBV7-2 and TRBJ1-2; 7 bases are shared with TRBD1. The CDR3 is 14 amino acids. With V trimmed by 5 bases and J by 0 bases, 3 bases remained unmatched. Germline CDR1 is SGHTA and CDR2 is FQGNSA. The CDR3 loop reads CASSRGQPNYGYTF. The DNA for the CDR3 is TGTGCCAGCAGCCGGGGACAGCCTAACTATGGCTACACCTTC.

The CDR3: CASSLLGGNNEQYF. CDR3 DNA: TGCGCCAGCAGCTTGCTAGGGGGGAACAACGAGCAGTACTTC. The V and J genes are TRBV5-1 and TRBJ2-7; perhaps D is TRBD1 or TRBD2 (6 bases each). Trimming cost V 1 base and J 5 bases, with 13 bases left between them. Per the germline V gene, CDR1 is SGHRS and CDR2 is YFSETQ. The CDR3 sequence is 14 residues long.

The chain uses TRBV7-6 and TRBJ2-3; the D is unclear. The V end was cut by 4 bases, the J end by 5 bases, with 13 bases between. The CDR3 is 14 residues long. Germline CDR1 and CDR2: SGHVS and FNYEAQ. The CDR3 spells CASSSASHRDTQYF. CDR3 nucleotides: TGTGCCAGCAGCTCCGCCTCGCACAGAGATACGCAGTATTTT.

The chain recombines TRBV25-1 with TRBJ2-1; D uncertain. CDR1 and CDR2 (germline): MGHDK, SYGVNS. The length of the CDR3 is 15 residues. V was trimmed by 8 bases and J by 0 bases, leaving 14 bases between them. The CDR3: CASAPPISSYNEQFF. For the CDR3, the DNA is TGTGCCAGCGCCCCCCCGATTAGCTCCTACAATGAGCAGTTCTTC. The full variable domain, with the rest looked up from reference TRBV25-1 and TRBJ2-1, is EADIYQTPRYLVIGTGKKITLECSQTMGHDKMYWYQQDPGMELHLIHYSYGVNSTEKGDLSSESTVSRIRTEHFPLTLESARPSHTSQYLCASAPPISSYNEQFFGPGTRLTVL.

This clone was seen once. V is TRBV7-8 and J is TRBJ2-1; 9 bases agree with TRBD2. Unmatched junction bases numbered 7, after V lost 1 base and J lost 9 bases. Germline V gives CDR1 SGHVS, CDR2 FQNEAQ. The CDR3 contains 15 residues. The DNA for the CDR3 is TGTGCCAGCAGCTTAGATGGCGGGAGGGCCGGTGAGCAGTTCTTC. This encodes CASSLDGGRAGEQFF. The full variable domain, completed using reference TRBV7-8 and TRBJ2-1, is GAGVSQSPRYKVAKRGQDVALRCDPISGHVSLFWYQQALGQGPEFLTYFQNEAQLDKSGLPSDRFFAERPEGSVSTLKIQRTQQEDSAVYLCASSLDGGRAGEQFFGPGTRLTVL.

This clone appeared a single time. The genes are TRBV19 and TRBJ2-7; unclear D gene. Trimming took 3 bases from V and 6 from J, leaving 15 bases between them. The CDR3 covers 14 residues. Germline assignment: CDR1 LNHDA and CDR2 SQIVND (reference sequence). This CDR3 is CASSIGEVPAEQYF. The CDR3 coding sequence is TGTGCCAGTAGTATTGGCGAGGTCCCGGCCGAGCAGTACTTC.

The chain is built from TRBV16 and TRBJ2-3; 9 nucleotides agree with TRBD1. Trimming cost V 0 bases and J 4 bases; bases outside gene matches: 5. Germline CDR1 and CDR2: KGHSY and FQNENV. This CDR3 is built from 16 residues. CDR3 sequence: CASSQSGGQGADTQYF. DNA of the CDR3: TGTGCCAGCAGCCAATCTGGGGGACAGGGCGCAGATACGCAGTATTTT.

This chain uses TRBV6-5 with TRBJ1-2; weak D call: TRBD1 (6 bases). The germline V and J ends were trimmed by 7 bases and 8 bases, with 14 bases remaining between them. The CDR3 contains 12 residues. Germline V gene lookup returns CDR1 MNHEY and CDR2 SVGAGI. The CDR3 is CASTQRGEGYTF. For the CDR3, the DNA is TGTGCCAGCACCCAAAGGGGGGAGGGCTACACCTTC.

The chain combines TRBV11-3 with TRBJ2-7; weak D call: TRBD1 (6 bases). Germline CDR1 is SGHNT and CDR2 is YENEEA. The CDR3 sequence is 13 residues long. The V end lost 5 bases, the J end lost 4 bases, and 12 bases lay between the germline ends. The CDR3, as DNA: TGTGCCAGCAGCATAGGCGGACAGTACGAGCAGTACTTC. Translation: CASSIGGQYEQYF.

The rearrangement links TRBV7-2 to TRBJ1-1; weak D call: TRBD1 (6 bases). This CDR3 is 15 amino acids long. CDR1 is SGHTA and CDR2 is FQGNSA in the germline V gene. V was pared by 5 bases and J by 6 bases, with 19 bases between. This CDR3 reads CASSRMDSGYAEAFF. For the CDR3, the DNA is TGTGCCAGCAGCCGAATGGACAGCGGGTACGCTGAAGCTTTCTTT.

The chain uses TRBV30 and TRBJ2-7; D is perhaps TRBD1 (5 bases). V lost 5 bases and J lost 2, with 10 bases in between. This CDR3 is built from 12 residues. Germline CDR1 is GTSNPN and CDR2 is SVGIG (reference sequence). The DNA for the CDR3 is TGTGCCTGGTCACGGACAACCTACGAGCAGTACTTC. Translating gives CAWSRTTYEQYF.

The CDR3 spells CASSVSGSYNEQFF. The CDR3 coding sequence is TGTGCCAGCAGCGTTAGCGGCTCCTACAATGAGCAGTTCTTC. The chain employs TRBV11-2 and TRBJ2-1, with a weak D call TRBD2 (6 bases). Germline V gives CDR1 SGHAT, CDR2 FQNNGV. The ends were cut back, 5 bases at V and 0 bases at J, with 8 bases in the middle. This CDR3 is 14 amino acids long. The complete variable domain, with remaining parts taken from reference TRBV11-2 and TRBJ2-1, reads EAGVAQSPRYKIIEKRQSVAFWCNPISGHATLYWYQQILGQGPKLLIQFQNNGVVDDSQLPKDRFSAERLKGVDSTLKIQPAKLEDSAVYLCASSVSGSYNEQFFGPGTRLTVL.

The chain couples TRBV6-6 to TRBJ2-7; 7 bases are shared with TRBD2. Looked up from germline, CDR1 is MNHNY and CDR2 is SVGAGI (reference sequence). Germline trimming cut 2 bases from V and 3 bases from J; bases unmatched to any gene: 4. The length of the CDR3 is 14 residues. CDR3 residues: CASSYSLADYEQYF. CDR3 sequence (DNA): TGTGCCAGCAGTTACAGTCTAGCGGACTACGAGCAGTACTTC.

This rearrangement joins TRBV6-5 to TRBJ2-5, with 7 positions matching TRBD2. Germline values: CDR1 MNHEY, CDR2 SVGAGI. This CDR3 is built from 15 residues. Losses at the gene ends were 6 bases for V and 2 bases for J; bases not matched to a gene: 9. CDR3 coding DNA: TGTGCCAGCAGCACAACGACTAGCAGTCAAGAGACCCAGTACTTC. Protein: CASSTTTSSQETQYF.

J is TRBJ2-7 and V is TRBV7-2; 9 bases are a match to TRBD1. Germline loops: CDR1 SGHTA, CDR2 FQGNSA. The CDR3 is 14 residues long. With 4 bases clipped from V and 6 bases from J, the junction kept 7 bases outside the gene matches. This CDR3 is CASSSRQGVFEQYF. CDR3 DNA: TGTGCCAGCAGCTCCCGACAGGGGGTATTCGAGCAGTACTTC.

The rearrangement links TRBV6-1 to TRBJ2-3; TRBD2 matches 9 bases. The CDR3 extends over 15 amino acids. CDR1 and CDR2 (germline): MNHNS, SASEGT. V dropped 0 bases and J dropped 4; count of bases not matched to a gene: 2. The CDR3 DNA reads as TGTGCCAGCAGTGAAGCGGCGGGAGGGCCAGATACGCAGTATTTT. It translates to CASSEAAGGPDTQYF.

J is TRBJ1-5 and V is TRBV15; D not certain. Trimming took 1 base from V and 0 from J, leaving 13 bases between them. CDR1 is LNHNV and CDR2 is YYDKDF in the germline V gene (reference sequence). The CDR3 has 17 residues. The CDR3 DNA is TGTGCCACCAGCAGAGTTCCGGATGAATATAGCAATCAGCCCCAGCATTTT. It yields the protein CATSRVPDEYSNQPQHF.

CDR3 protein: CASSQDVGGTYYSGTEETQYF. The CDR3 bases are TGTGCCAGCAGCCAAGATGTTGGGGGGACTTACTATAGCGGAACCGAAGAGACCCAGTACTTC. The chain recombines TRBV4-2 with TRBJ2-5, with D tentatively TRBD2 (6 bases). V lost 0 bases, J lost 3 bases, and 29 bases lay in between. The CDR3 loop spans 21 amino acids. The germline CDR1 and CDR2 sequences are LGHNA and YNFKEQ.

The V gene is TRBV27, the J gene TRBJ2-5, with 16 nucleotides matching TRBD2. CDR1 is MNHEY, CDR2 SMNVEV, per germline (reference sequence). Losses at the gene ends were 3 bases for V and 5 bases for J; bases not matched to a gene: 9. CDR3 length equals 18 residues. DNA for the CDR3: TGTGCCAGCAGTTTCTCGGGACTAGCGGGAGGGCCGGGGGAGACCCAGTACTTC. It yields the protein CASSFSGLAGGPGETQYF.

V and J are TRBV6-6 and TRBJ2-2; 10 bases agree with TRBD2. CDR1 MNHNY and CDR2 SVGAGI come from the germline V gene (reference sequence). The ends lost 2 bases at V and 6 bases at J; junction bases unmatched: 6. The CDR3 has 16 residues. The CDR3 loop is CASSYVSGRTSGELFF. The CDR3 DNA reads TGTGCCAGCAGTTACGTTAGCGGGAGGACCTCCGGGGAGCTGTTTTTT.

V and J are TRBV6-1 and TRBJ1-1, with 8 bases identical to TRBD1. This CDR3 spans 13 amino acids. The trim removed 5 bases at V and 3 bases at J, leaving 2 bases unmatched. In germline, CDR1 is MNHNS, CDR2 SASEGT. The CDR3 sequence: CASSPTGDTEAFF. The CDR3 coding sequence is TGTGCCAGCAGTCCGACAGGGGACACTGAAGCTTTCTTT.

J is TRBJ1-2 and V is TRBV28, with unresolved D. The CDR3 extends over 15 amino acids. CDR1 MDHEN and CDR2 SYDVKM come from the germline V gene. V gave up 4 bases and J gave up 2 bases, with 14 bases separating them. CDR3 in amino acids: CASSSKGSTNYGYTF. CDR3 DNA: TGTGCCAGCAGTTCTAAAGGTTCCACCAACTATGGCTACACCTTC.

The J gene is TRBJ2-5, the V gene TRBV5-4, with 13 positions matching TRBD2. V lost 3 bases to trimming and J lost 4 bases; unmatched junction nucleotides: 3. CDR1 is SGHNT, CDR2 YYREEE, per germline (reference sequence). The length of the CDR3 is 15 residues. CDR3 nucleotide sequence: TGTGCCAGCAGCTATACTAGCGGGAGGGGAGAGACCCAGTACTTC. It specifies CASSYTSGRGETQYF.

There are a few counts of this clone. This sequence joins TRBV27 and TRBJ2-7; either TRBD1 or TRBD2 may supply D (7 bases each). Trimming shortened V by 2 bases and J by 0 bases, and 26 bases separated the two germline ends. CDR1 is MNHEY, CDR2 SMNVEV, per germline (reference sequence). CDR3 length: 20 residues. The CDR3 loop is CASSLRGRAGGGIYSYEQYF. The CDR3 DNA reads as TGTGCCAGCAGTTTAAGGGGTAGAGCAGGGGGAGGGATTTACTCCTACGAGCAGTACTTC.

The rearrangement joins TRBV7-2 to TRBJ1-5; 8 bases map to TRBD1. CDR3 length: 16 amino acids. Germline V gene data show CDR1 as SGHTA and CDR2 as FQGNSA. The ends lost 3 bases at V and 6 bases at J; junction bases unmatched: 10. The CDR3 region has the DNA TGTGCCAGCAGCTTCGTTCAGGGGGCGCGACGTCAGCCCCAGCATTTT. It encodes CASSFVQGARRQPQHF.